The sample holds many counts of the clone carrying this TCR beta chain. Its antigen remains unidentified. The entry originates in a study of metastatic and nonmetastatic thyroid tumors. Overall study: The study looked at repertoires side by side in blood and in tumor or nodule tissue from malignant and benign thyroid patients. Study-wide findings and caveats: When malignant thyroid tumors were compared with benign nodules, TCR beta diversity was reportedly significantly higher in the malignant tumors. This held in both blood and tumor samples.

Thyroid surgery had not been preceded by any treatment in any patient. The CDR3 runs 13 residues. With 4 bases removed from V and 7 bases from J, the gap between germline ends came to 12 bases. Germline V gives CDR1 LGHDT, CDR2 YNNKEL (reference sequence). As handled by the study authors: What underpinned the distant-metastasis classifier for papillary thyroid cancer was the set of CDR3 differences across clinicopathological groups. TCRdb re-called clones from the PCR reads using MiXCR. The V and J calls reflect TCRdb's pipeline rather than the authors' work. The sample yields tens of thousands of clones, about a sixth seen once.

Specimen: blood. This TCR was sampled from a female donor with papillary thyroid cancer or a benign thyroid nodule (not recorded which). Some clones in this sample may be carry-over from other donors' samples. The chain combines TRBV3-1 with TRBJ2-3; no clear D gene. The CDR3 protein is CASSPVLLNTQYF. In nucleotides, the CDR3 is TGTGCCAGCAGCCCGGTCCTGCTGAATACGCAGTATTTT.